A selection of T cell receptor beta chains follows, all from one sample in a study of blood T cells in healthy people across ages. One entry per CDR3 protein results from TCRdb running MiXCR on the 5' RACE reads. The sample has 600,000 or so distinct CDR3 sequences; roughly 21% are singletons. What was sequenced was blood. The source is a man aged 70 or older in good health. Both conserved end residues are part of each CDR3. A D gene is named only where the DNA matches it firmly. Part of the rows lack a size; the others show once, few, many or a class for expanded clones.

CDR3aa: CSAMPSSYEQYF
CDR3nt: TGCAGTGCTATGCCTAGCTCCTACGAGCAGTACTTC
abundance: -
j_gene: TRBJ2-7
v_gene: TRBV20-1
d_gene: -

CDR3aa: CASRTGDEQYF
CDR3nt: TGTGCCAGCAGGACCGGCGACGAGCAGTACTTC
abundance: -
j_gene: TRBJ2-7
v_gene: TRBV25-1
d_gene: -

CDR3aa: CASGKTNNQPQHF
CDR3nt: TGTGCCAGCGGTAAAACAAACAATCAGCCCCAGCATTTT
abundance: -
j_gene: TRBJ1-5
v_gene: TRBV6-1
d_gene: -

CDR3aa: CSVETGSPYEQYF
CDR3nt: TGCAGCGTTGAAACAGGGTCCCCCTACGAGCAGTACTTC
abundance: -
j_gene: TRBJ2-7
v_gene: TRBV29-1
d_gene: -

CDR3aa: CASSVGPPETQYF
CDR3nt: TGTGCCAGCAGCGTAGGACCCCCAGAGACCCAGTACTTC
abundance: few
j_gene: TRBJ2-5
v_gene: TRBV9
d_gene: -

CDR3aa: CASSLEIIPEAFF
CDR3nt: TGTGCCAGCAGCTTAGAGATAATCCCTGAAGCTTTCTTT
abundance: few
j_gene: TRBJ1-1
v_gene: TRBV7-9
d_gene: -

CDR3aa: CAINDRDGARIRPWTGELFF
CDR3nt: TGTGCCATCAACGACAGGGACGGAGCTCGCATCCGCCCGTGGACCGGGGAGCTGTTTTTT
abundance: many
j_gene: TRBJ2-2
v_gene: TRBV10-3
d_gene: TRBD1

CDR3aa: CASTQGLSSYNEQFF
CDR3nt: TGTGCCAGCACCCAGGGGTTAAGCTCCTACAATGAGCAGTTCTTC
abundance: few
j_gene: TRBJ2-1
v_gene: TRBV12-3/TRBV12-4
d_gene: -

CDR3aa: CSAPLAGVGTFGNEQFF
CDR3nt: TGCAGTGCTCCGCTAGCGGGAGTGGGCACTTTCGGGAATGAGCAGTTCTTC
abundance: few
j_gene: TRBJ2-1
v_gene: TRBV20-1
d_gene: TRBD2

CDR3aa: CASSPTTENHYNEQFF
CDR3nt: TGTGCCAGCAGCCCCACCACAGAAAACCACTACAATGAGCAGTTCTTC
abundance: -
j_gene: TRBJ2-1
v_gene: TRBV5-5
d_gene: -

CDR3aa: CASSPEQGMETQYF
CDR3nt: TGTGCCAGCAGCCCCGAGCAAGGCATGGAGACCCAGTACTTC
abundance: -
j_gene: TRBJ2-5
v_gene: TRBV9
d_gene: -

CDR3aa: CSVSQDPGSYNEQFF
CDR3nt: TGCAGCGTCTCACAGGACCCTGGCTCCTACAATGAGCAGTTCTTC
abundance: -
j_gene: TRBJ2-1
v_gene: TRBV29-1
d_gene: -

CDR3aa: CATSDPVLAGAGELFF
CDR3nt: TGTGCCACCAGTGATCCTGTTCTAGCGGGAGCCGGGGAGCTGTTTTTT
abundance: few
j_gene: TRBJ2-2
v_gene: TRBV24-1
d_gene: TRBD2

CDR3aa: CATSRGLAAYGSYNEQFF
CDR3nt: TGTGCCACCAGCAGAGGCCTAGCGGCCTATGGCTCCTACAATGAGCAGTTCTTC
abundance: many
j_gene: TRBJ2-1
v_gene: TRBV15
d_gene: TRBD2

CDR3aa: CASSLGPRDSGTDTQYF
CDR3nt: TGTGCCAGCAGCTTAGGCCCCCGGGACTCCGGCACAGATACGCAGTATTTT
abundance: few
j_gene: TRBJ2-3
v_gene: TRBV11-2
d_gene: -

CDR3aa: CSARTSGSNEQFF
CDR3nt: TGCAGTGCTAGGACTAGCGGGAGCAATGAGCAGTTCTTC
abundance: many
j_gene: TRBJ2-1
v_gene: TRBV20-1
d_gene: TRBD2

CDR3aa: CSVLRDRTDTQYF
CDR3nt: TGCAGCGTTCTTAGGGACAGGACAGATACGCAGTATTTT
abundance: few
j_gene: TRBJ2-3
v_gene: TRBV29-1
d_gene: TRBD1

CDR3aa: CATSDSWTSGSSNEQFF
CDR3nt: TGTGCCACCAGTGATTCCTGGACTAGCGGGTCCTCAAATGAGCAGTTCTTC
abundance: few
j_gene: TRBJ2-1
v_gene: TRBV24-1
d_gene: TRBD2

CDR3aa: CASSLTGGSETQYF
CDR3nt: TGTGCCAGCAGCTTAACAGGGGGCAGTGAGACCCAGTACTTC
abundance: many
j_gene: TRBJ2-5
v_gene: TRBV5-1
d_gene: TRBD1

CDR3aa: CATSDTRDTDTQYF
CDR3nt: TGTGCCACCAGTGATACCCGCGACACAGATACGCAGTATTTT
abundance: -
j_gene: TRBJ2-3
v_gene: TRBV24-1
d_gene: -

CDR3aa: CSARDWTSGSQETQYF
CDR3nt: TGCAGTGCTAGAGATTGGACTAGCGGGAGCCAAGAGACCCAGTACTTC
abundance: many
j_gene: TRBJ2-5
v_gene: TRBV20-1
d_gene: TRBD2

CDR3aa: CASSSGGLAGGPDEQFF
CDR3nt: TGTGCCAGCAGTTCGGGCGGCCTAGCGGGAGGGCCCGATGAGCAGTTCTTC
abundance: -
j_gene: TRBJ2-1
v_gene: TRBV28
d_gene: TRBD2

CDR3aa: CASSESGSMGDTQYF
CDR3nt: TGTGCCAGCAGTGAATCGGGATCTATGGGAGATACGCAGTATTTT
abundance: -
j_gene: TRBJ2-3
v_gene: TRBV2
d_gene: -

CDR3aa: CSVDRAGNEQFF
CDR3nt: TGCAGCGTTGATCGGGCAGGGAATGAGCAGTTCTTC
abundance: many
j_gene: TRBJ2-1
v_gene: TRBV29-1
d_gene: -

CDR3aa: CAWKTGFGGEQCF
CDR3nt: TGTGCCTGGAAGACAGGGTTTGGGGGCGAGCAGTGCTTC
abundance: -
j_gene: TRBJ2-7
v_gene: TRBV30
d_gene: TRBD1

CDR3aa: CASSLLEEELFF
CDR3nt: TGTGCCAGCAGTTTATTGGAGGAAGAACTGTTTTTT
abundance: few
j_gene: TRBJ1-4
v_gene: TRBV28
d_gene: -

CDR3aa: CASSAPQNIQYF
CDR3nt: TGTGCCAGCAGTGCCCCCCAAAACATTCAGTACTTC
abundance: -
j_gene: TRBJ2-4
v_gene: TRBV6-6
d_gene: -

CDR3aa: CASSRDRDNYGYTF
CDR3nt: TGTGCCAGCAGCAGAGATCGGGACAACTATGGCTACACCTTC
abundance: -
j_gene: TRBJ1-2
v_gene: TRBV2
d_gene: -

CDR3aa: CASSLVRDNGQFF
CDR3nt: TGTGCCAGCAGTTTAGTTCGGGACAATGGGCAGTTCTTC
abundance: -
j_gene: TRBJ2-1
v_gene: TRBV28
d_gene: -

CDR3aa: CASSPVDAGSTDTQYF
CDR3nt: TGTGCCAGCTCACCGGTCGATGCGGGGAGCACAGATACGCAGTATTTT
abundance: -
j_gene: TRBJ2-3
v_gene: TRBV18
d_gene: -

CDR3aa: CASSRRQGVNTEAFF
CDR3nt: TGTGCCAGCAGCAGAAGACAGGGAGTGAACACTGAAGCTTTCTTT
abundance: few
j_gene: TRBJ1-1
v_gene: TRBV5-6
d_gene: TRBD1

CDR3aa: CASSQDGQGVKNIQYF
CDR3nt: TGTGCCAGCAGCCAAGATGGGCAGGGCGTCAAAAACATTCAGTACTTC
abundance: few
j_gene: TRBJ2-4
v_gene: TRBV3-1
d_gene: -

CDR3aa: CASNSPPGGFSYNEQFF
CDR3nt: TGTGCCAGCAATTCCCCTCCGGGGGGTTTCTCCTACAATGAGCAGTTCTTC
abundance: few
j_gene: TRBJ2-1
v_gene: TRBV12-3/TRBV12-4
d_gene: TRBD2

CDR3aa: CASSPREAQPQHF
CDR3nt: TGTGCCAGCAGTCCTAGAGAGGCTCAGCCCCAGCATTTT
abundance: few
j_gene: TRBJ1-5
v_gene: TRBV6-1
d_gene: -

CDR3aa: CSATSPQGAQGYTF
CDR3nt: TGCAGTGCTACCTCCCCTCAAGGGGCCCAGGGCTACACCTTC
abundance: -
j_gene: TRBJ1-2
v_gene: TRBV20-1
d_gene: -